What follows are 10 T cell receptor beta chains derived from one specimen sequenced in a study of response to subunit inactivated influenza vaccine. TCRdb passed the RT-PCR reads through MiXCR, listing each CDR3 protein once. The sample records 200,000 to 300,000 distinct CDR3 sequences, 12% being singletons. This specimen was non-naive T cells sorted from PBMCs, taken 14 to 15 days before vaccination. All receptors derive from a man in his fifties who received an inactivated influenza vaccine.

The chain couples TRBV6-5 to TRBJ2-6; D gene ambiguous. V dropped 4 bases and J dropped 3 bases, with 10 bases sitting between them. This CDR3 has 15 residues. Germline-derived CDR1 and CDR2 are MNHEY and SVGAGI. The CDR3 here is CASSSPAGGANVLTF. CDR3 nucleotide sequence: TGTGCCAGCAGTTCGCCGGCTGGTGGGGCCAACGTCCTGACTTTC.

This clonotype has only a few counts. The CDR3 sequence is CASSRLAGAYNEQFF. The CDR3, as DNA: TGTGCCAGCAGCCGGTTAGCGGGAGCCTACAATGAGCAGTTCTTC. This sequence joins TRBV6-2 or TRBV6-3 and TRBJ2-1; 9 bases fit TRBD2. Germline-derived CDR1 and CDR2 are MNHEY and SVGEGT. Trimming took 6 bases from V and 2 from J; bases not matched to a gene: 5. The CDR3 is 15 residues long.

Ten or more counts support this clonotype. The J gene is TRBJ1-5, the V gene TRBV12-3 or TRBV12-4; 8 positions agree with TRBD1. CDR3 length equals 15 residues. Trimming removed 5 bases from V and 3 bases from J; junction bases left unmatched: 6. DNA for the CDR3: TGTGCCAGCAGTCCAGGGGGCGATTTCAATCAGCCCCAGCATTTT. This codes for CASSPGGDFNQPQHF.

There are many counts of this clonotype. The chain links TRBV4-3 to TRBJ2-7, with D possibly TRBD2 on 6 matching bases. V was cut by 3 bases and J by 2 bases, with 8 bases left in between. Germline V gene lookup returns CDR1 LGHNA and CDR2 YSLEER. CDR3 length: 13 amino acids. The CDR3: CASSQGGTYEQYF. In nucleotides, the CDR3 is TGCGCCAGCAGCCAGGGGGGAACCTACGAGCAGTACTTC.

The V call is TRBV6-1, the J call TRBJ1-5, with unresolved D. Trimming cost V 2 bases and J 7 bases, with 15 bases left between them. The CDR3 is 15 amino acids. Germline CDR1 MNHNS, CDR2 SASEGT. The CDR3 here is CASSEMGNTNQPQHF. CDR3 sequence (DNA): TGTGCCAGCAGTGAAATGGGGAATACGAACCAGCCCCAGCATTTT.

This clonotype turned up a few times. J is TRBJ2-1 and V is TRBV19, with D maybe TRBD2 (6 bases). The CDR3 contains 16 residues. Germline V gene lookup returns CDR1 LNHDA and CDR2 SQIVND (reference sequence). Trimming pared 3 bases from V and 4 bases from J, leaving 16 bases between. Written as DNA, the CDR3 is TGTGCCAGTAGTATGGGGAGGCGTTTGGTTTACAATGAGCAGTTCTTC. Translation: CASSMGRRLVYNEQFF.

In nucleotides, the CDR3 is TGTGCCAGCAGCCAAGCGGGCTTGCAGGGACAGGACCAGCCCCAGCATTTT. It codes for CASSQAGLQGQDQPQHF. The chain uses TRBV3-1 and TRBJ1-5, with 8 bases that match TRBD1. Losses at the gene ends were 1 base for V and 7 bases for J; bases not matched to a gene: 12. CDR1 is LGHDT and CDR2 is YNNKEL in the germline V gene (reference sequence). This CDR3 spans 17 amino acids.

This clonotype came up many times. V and J are TRBV29-1 and TRBJ2-1; TRBD1 agrees at 8 bases. V trimming: 4 bases; J trimming: 1 base; junction bases outside the gene matches: 18. Germline V lookup: CDR1 SQVTM, CDR2 ANQGSEA. There are 19 residues in the CDR3. The CDR3 here is CSVALRQGSISRSYNEQFF. The CDR3 DNA sequence: TGCAGCGTTGCCCTTCGACAGGGGTCGATTTCTCGGTCCTACAATGAGCAGTTCTTC.

The chain couples TRBV3-1 to TRBJ1-1, with 7 nucleotides matching TRBD1. J lost 4 bases, V lost 4 bases, and 3 bases had no gene match. CDR1 is LGHDT and CDR2 is YNNKEL in the germline V gene (reference sequence). This CDR3 has 13 amino acids. CDR3 loop: CASSPGGTTEAFF. The CDR3 bases are TGTGCCAGCAGCCCAGGGGGTACCACTGAAGCTTTCTTT.

Concerning this clonotype: Compared with germline, one end of the junction differs, possibly owing to a read error. The genes are TRBV12-3 or TRBV12-4 and TRBJ2-3, with 12 positions matching TRBD2. The CDR3 sequence is 16 residues long. CDR3 protein: CASSLRLAGGTDTQDF. CDR3 nucleotides: TGTGCCAGCAGTTTACGGCTAGCGGGGGGGACAGATACGCAGGATTTT.